Below, 7 T cell receptor beta chains from the same sample are listed, as sequenced in a study of neoadjuvant anti-PD-1 for oral cavity cancer. The assay was immunoSEQ multiplex PCR, and TCRdb's table has in-frame clones only and misses some. Of fewer than 90,000 clones listed, roughly 80% were seen once; the top ten hold around 3.1%. Sequenced material: PBMCs, taken before nivolumab (anti-PD-1) treatment. These receptors were collected from a person aged 40-85 years with oral cavity squamous cell carcinoma.

This chain connects TRBV6-5 to TRBJ1-2; D is unclear. In germline, CDR1 is MNHEY, CDR2 SVGAGI. V was trimmed by 6 bases and J by 6 bases, leaving 11 bases between them. There are 12 residues in the CDR3. CDR3 loop: CASSPGFDGYTF. CDR3 nucleotides: TGTGCCAGCAGCCCAGGATTTGATGGCTACACCTTC.

CDR3 coding DNA: TGCACCAGCAGCCCAGAGGGCGACAGGGTTCATCAGCCCCAGCATTTT. It specifies CTSSPEGDRVHQPQHF. The rearrangement links TRBV1 to TRBJ1-5; the table's D gene call, TRBD1, was not cross checked with the DNA. TRBV1 is a listed pseudogene. The CDR3 is 16 residues long.

This chain connects TRBV6-1 to TRBJ1-5, with D unresolved. V lost 3 bases, J lost 10 bases, and 7 bases lay in between. The CDR3 is 11 amino acids. Germline CDR1 and CDR2: MNHNS and SASEGT. CDR3 protein: CASSDRSPQHF. In DNA, the CDR3 is TGTGCCAGCAGTGACAGAAGTCCCCAGCATTTT.

The chain uses TRBV30 and TRBJ1-2; D is unclear. The CDR3 has 16 amino acids. Deletions cut 1 base from V and 8 bases from J, with 23 bases between. CDR1 is GTSNPN, CDR2 SVGIG, per germline (reference sequence). The CDR3 region has the DNA TGTGCCTGGAGTGACTCCCTTCGGGAGGCGTCGAGGGGCTACACCTTC. Residues: CAWSDSLREASRGYTF.

Worth noting for this clone: The same CDR3 arises from other DNA sequences in this sample as well. The chain couples TRBV19 to TRBJ2-1, with 7 bases identical to TRBD2. Looked up from germline, CDR1 is LNHDA and CDR2 is SQIVND (reference sequence). J lost 4 bases, V lost 9 bases, and 0 bases had no gene match. CDR3 length equals 11 residues. CDR3 in amino acids: CASGGYNEQFF. DNA of the CDR3: TGTGCCAGCGGGGGGTACAATGAGCAGTTCTTC.

The chain uses TRBV27 and TRBJ1-5; tentatively, D is TRBD1 (6 bases). The V end was cut by 5 bases, the J end by 3 bases, with 8 bases between. This CDR3 has 13 amino acids. Germline V gives CDR1 MNHEY, CDR2 SMNVEV (reference sequence). The CDR3 reads CASSDRINQPQHF. CDR3 DNA sequence: TGTGCCAGCAGTGACAGGATCAATCAGCCCCAGCATTTT.

The chain is built from TRBV9 and TRBJ2-1, with a weak D call TRBD1 (5 bases). The germline V gene encodes CDR1 SGDLS and CDR2 YYNGEE. This CDR3 has 15 residues. The ends were cut back, 0 bases at V and 2 bases at J, with 9 bases in the middle. CDR3 nucleotide sequence: TGTGCCAGCAGCGTAGATGAAGGGGCCTACAATGAGCAGTTCTTC. It is translated as CASSVDEGAYNEQFF.